A selection of T cell receptor beta chains follows, all from one sample in a study of vaccination effects on CD4 cells after COVID-19. Their specific antigens are unknown. Assay used: immunoSEQ multiplex PCR; TCRdb lists only in-frame clones, some missing. Here the sample spans 25,000 to 30,000 clones, around 70% being singletons. The material sequenced was CD4+ T cells from PBMCs cultured with HCoV-NL63 spike peptides, taken after COVID-19 vaccination. Source of these receptors: a human donor who received a COVID-19 vaccine. CDR3s include the opening cysteine and the closing phenylalanine or tryptophan. Each record gives: V gene, clone size, J gene, D gene, CDR3 DNA, CDR3 protein. A D gene is named only where the DNA matches it firmly. The size entry is marked missing in some rows and otherwise reads once, few, many or a size class.

v_call: TRBV9
clone_size: .
j_call: TRBJ2-2
d_call: TRBD2
cdr3_nt: TGTGCCAGCAGCGTAGGCGGGACTAGCGGGGCCATCGGGGAGCTGTTTTTT
cdr3_aa: CASSVGGTSGAIGELFF

v_call: TRBV9
clone_size: .
j_call: TRBJ2-1
d_call: TRBD1
cdr3_nt: TGTGCCAGCAGCGTCGCCGGGACAGTGTACAATGAGCAGTTCTTC
cdr3_aa: CASSVAGTVYNEQFF

v_call: TRBV6-6
clone_size: .
j_call: TRBJ1-6
d_call: TRBD1
cdr3_nt: TGTGCCAGCAGTGACCAAGGGACAGGGTGGGATCCCCTCCACTTT
cdr3_aa: CASSDQGTGWDPLHF

v_call: TRBV18
clone_size: .
j_call: TRBJ1-2
d_call: .
cdr3_nt: TGTGCCAGCTCAGACGGAAGCATAACCTATGGCTACACCTTC
cdr3_aa: CASSDGSITYGYTF

v_call: TRBV13
clone_size: .
j_call: TRBJ2-1
d_call: .
cdr3_nt: TGTGCCAGCAGCCCCCTCCCCGGGAGTATATCCTACAATGAGCAGTTCTTC
cdr3_aa: CASSPLPGSISYNEQFF

v_call: TRBV7-9
clone_size: few
j_call: TRBJ2-7
d_call: .
cdr3_nt: TGTGCCAGCAGCGGCAGGGGCGGGAGCTCCTACGAGCAGTACTTC
cdr3_aa: CASSGRGGSSYEQYF

v_call: TRBV6-5
clone_size: once
j_call: TRBJ1-6
d_call: .
cdr3_nt: TGTGCCAGCAACGGAAATAATTCACCCCTCCACTTT
cdr3_aa: CASNGNNSPLHF

v_call: TRBV11-2
clone_size: .
j_call: TRBJ2-1
d_call: TRBD2
cdr3_nt: TGTGCCAGCAGGAAAGCCGGGACTAGCTTTAAGCAGTTCTTC
cdr3_aa: CASRKAGTSFKQFF

v_call: TRBV27
clone_size: .
j_call: TRBJ1-6
d_call: .
cdr3_nt: TGTGCCAGCAGTTTATCAGGGTTCCCTAATTCACCCCTCCACTTT
cdr3_aa: CASSLSGFPNSPLHF

v_call: TRBV18
clone_size: .
j_call: TRBJ1-2
d_call: .
cdr3_nt: TGTGCCAGCTCACCGGACGGAAAGGCGAACTATGGCTACACCTTC
cdr3_aa: CASSPDGKANYGYTF

v_call: TRBV11-2
clone_size: .
j_call: TRBJ1-4
d_call: .
cdr3_nt: TGTGCCAGCAGCCGAAATCTAGGGACCGATGAAAAACTGTTTTTT
cdr3_aa: CASSRNLGTDEKLFF

v_call: TRBV20-1
clone_size: .
j_call: TRBJ1-3
d_call: .
cdr3_nt: TGCAGTGCGCGGTCTGGAAACACCATATATTTT
cdr3_aa: CSARSGNTIYF

v_call: TRBV7-2
clone_size: .
j_call: TRBJ2-1
d_call: .
cdr3_nt: TGTGCCAGCAGCCCACACGGGCAGGGGGGGAACAATGAGCAGTTCTTC
cdr3_aa: CASSPHGQGGNNEQFF

v_call: TRBV19
clone_size: few
j_call: TRBJ1-6
d_call: .
cdr3_nt: TGTGCCAGTAGTATGTGGAGCGGCGGGGGACAAGGGAATTCACCCCTCCACTTT
cdr3_aa: CASSMWSGGGQGNSPLHF

v_call: TRBV10-3
clone_size: .
j_call: TRBJ1-5
d_call: .
cdr3_nt: TGTGCCATCAGCCCCGGAGGGGGGCAGCCCCAGCATTTT
cdr3_aa: CAISPGGGQPQHF

v_call: TRBV6-4
clone_size: .
j_call: TRBJ2-2
d_call: .
cdr3_nt: TGTGCCAGCAGTCCTACTACTATCGGGGAGCTGTTTTTT
cdr3_aa: CASSPTTIGELFF